This passage covers 19 T cell receptor beta chains from one sample sequenced in a study of early T cells in non-severe SARS-CoV-2 infection. In TCRdb, the 5' RACE reads were re-called with MiXCR into one record per CDR3 protein. The sample lists about 83,000 distinct CDR3 sequences, roughly a tenth seen once, with around 8% in the top ten. The sample here was whole blood, taken at baseline. The receptors shown here come from an adult who was a healthcare worker with PCR-confirmed SARS-CoV-2 infection or an uninfected control (not recorded which).

The J gene is TRBJ2-3, the V gene TRBV18; tentatively, D is TRBD2 (5 bases). V lost 3 bases, J lost 4 bases, and 14 bases lay in between. The CDR3 loop spans 15 amino acids. The germline V gene has CDR1 KGHSH and CDR2 LQKENI. CDR3: CASSPPGGGADTQYF. The DNA for the CDR3 is TGTGCCAGCTCACCCCCAGGAGGCGGAGCAGATACGCAGTATTTT.

The chain joins TRBV7-2 to TRBJ2-1; TRBD2 agrees at 10 bases. Germline V CDR1 and CDR2: SGHTA, FQGNSA. After removal of 5 bases from V and 7 bases from J, the junction contained 11 bases not matched to a gene. The CDR3 extends over 16 amino acids. In DNA, the CDR3 is TGTGCCAGCAGCCCTATGGGAGCGGGAGGGCCGAATGAGCAGTTCTTC. This gives the protein CASSPMGAGGPNEQFF. The whole variable domain, filled in from reference TRBV7-2 and TRBJ2-1, reads GAGVSQSPSNKVTEKGKDVELRCDPISGHTALYWYRQSLGQGLEFLIYFQGNSAPDKSGLPSDRFSAERTGGSVSTLTIQRTQQEDSAVYLCASSPMGAGGPNEQFFGPGTRLTVL.

This clonotype has a count of ten or more. The chain uses TRBV18 and TRBJ1-1; tentatively, D is TRBD1 (6 bases). Between the trimmed V and J ends, which lost 3 bases and 2 bases, there was a span of 13 bases. The length of the CDR3 is 15 residues. Germline CDR1 reads KGHSH; CDR2 reads LQKENI. The CDR3 reads CASSPSRTANTEAFF. The DNA for the CDR3 is TGTGCCAGCTCACCTTCCCGGACAGCTAACACTGAAGCTTTCTTT.

This clonotype occurred many times. The chain uses TRBV13 and TRBJ2-1; D might be TRBD1 (5 bases). The length of the CDR3 is 15 residues. Germline CDR1 reads PRHDT; CDR2 reads FYEKMQ (reference sequence). Trimming left V 5 bases short and J 4 bases short, with 15 bases between. The CDR3 region is CASSPPGQRYNEQFF. CDR3 in DNA: TGTGCCAGCAGCCCCCCAGGACAACGGTACAATGAGCAGTTCTTC.

This clonotype has just a few counts. This chain joins TRBV11-2 and TRBJ2-1; 9 bases align to TRBD2. Germline V CDR1 and CDR2: SGHAT, FQNNGV. V dropped 7 bases and J dropped 7; count of bases not matched to a gene: 8. The CDR3 sequence is 14 residues long. The DNA for the CDR3 is TGTGCCAGCATGCGGGGGGGGCCGGAAAATGAGCAGTTCTTC. Its translation: CASMRGGPENEQFF.

This clonotype was observed a few times. The chain employs TRBV20-1 and TRBJ2-1, with TRBD1 matching 10 bases. The J segment lost 4 bases and the V segment lost 6 bases, leaving 6 bases of the junction unmatched. This CDR3 has 14 amino acids. Per the germline V gene, CDR1 is DFQATT and CDR2 is SNEGSKA (reference sequence). CDR3 nucleotide sequence: TGCAGTGCAAGGACAGGGGGTCCGTACAATGAGCAGTTCTTC. Its translation: CSARTGGPYNEQFF.

Concerning this clonotype: Its ends do not fully match the called genes, so a read error is possible. J is TRBJ2-1 and V is TRBV10-1; D is unresolved. The CDR3 spans 9 residues. CDR1 is WNHNN and CDR2 is SYGVQD in the germline V gene (reference sequence). As DNA, the CDR3 is TGCGCCACCCGGCCTCTCGGAATCTTC. It translates to CATRPLGIF.

The CDR3 DNA reads as TGTGCCAGCAGTGCGGAGCAAGATACGCAGTATTTT. This sequence encodes CASSAEQDTQYF. This chain connects TRBV2 to TRBJ2-3, with D unclear. Germline V CDR1 and CDR2: SNHLY, FYNNEI. V dropped 4 bases and J dropped 5 bases, with 7 bases sitting between them. CDR3 length equals 12 residues.

This clonotype was seen a few times. The V call is TRBV6-6, the J call TRBJ2-1, with D tentatively TRBD2 (5 bases). V lost 3 bases and J lost 7, with 13 bases in between. Germline CDR1 and CDR2: MNHNY and SVGAGI (reference sequence). This CDR3 is 14 amino acids long. The CDR3 sequence: CASSYSLAGNEQFF. In nucleotides, the CDR3 is TGTGCCAGCAGTTATAGCCTAGCTGGGAATGAGCAGTTCTTC.

This clonotype turned up a few times. The chain couples TRBV4-2 to TRBJ1-4, with TRBD1 matching over 9 bases. J was trimmed by 11 bases and V by 0 bases; bases with no gene match: 10. CDR3 length: 16 residues. Germline loops: CDR1 LGHNA, CDR2 YNFKEQ. The CDR3 nucleotides are TGTGCCAGCAGCCAAGATGGGACAGGGAATCGTAAGAAACTGTTTTTT. Amino acids: CASSQDGTGNRKKLFF.

This clonotype has ten or more counts. The chain combines TRBV18 with TRBJ1-5; TRBD1 agrees at 10 bases. V shed 3 bases, J shed 3 bases, and the junction held 2 bases outside the gene matches. CDR3 length: 15 residues. The germline V gene has CDR1 KGHSH and CDR2 LQKENI. The CDR3, as DNA: TGTGCCAGCTCACCCGGGACAGGGGTCAATCAGCCCCAGCATTTT. It encodes CASSPGTGVNQPQHF.

The chain links TRBV20-1 to TRBJ2-2; 11 bases are a match to TRBD2. Germline CDR1 DFQATT, CDR2 SNEGSKA (reference sequence). Germline trimming cut 0 bases from V and 0 bases from J; bases unmatched to any gene: 9. The CDR3 totals 19 residues. The CDR3 sequence is CSARDPLAGASANTGELFF. Here the CDR3 DNA reads TGCAGTGCTAGAGATCCACTAGCGGGAGCATCCGCGAACACCGGGGAGCTGTTTTTT.

This clonotype was found a few times. The rearrangement uses TRBV7-2 and TRBJ2-2; D call uncertain. The V end was cut by 1 base, the J end by 11 bases, with 5 bases between. Per the germline V gene, CDR1 is SGHTA and CDR2 is FQGNSA. CDR3 length: 11 residues. CDR3 coding DNA: TGTGCCAGCAGCTTAGGAGCCGAGCTGTTTTTT. Protein product: CASSLGAELFF.

This chain joins TRBV27 and TRBJ2-5; D may correspond to TRBD1 or TRBD2 (5 bases each). Trimming left V 11 bases short and J 3 bases short, with 16 bases between. The germline gives CDR1 MNHEY, CDR2 SMNVEV (reference sequence). The CDR3 is made up of 13 amino acids. CDR3 nucleotide sequence: TGTGCCTCGAGGGGTTGGAAAAAAGAGACCCAGTACTTC. This codes for CASRGWKKETQYF.

This clonotype turned up a few times. This chain uses TRBV3-1 with TRBJ2-4, with D possibly being TRBD2 (6 bases). Per germline, CDR1 LGHDT and CDR2 YNNKEL (reference sequence). This CDR3 region has 17 residues. The V gene lost 0 bases and the J gene lost 6 bases, with 18 bases spanning the gap. CDR3 in DNA: TGTGCCAGCAGCCAAGAGCATGGGCTCCGGGGAGGAAACATTCAGTACTTC. Its protein is CASSQEHGLRGGNIQYF.

This chain joins TRBV7-3 and TRBJ2-3; 7 bases are a match to TRBD2. The V gene's germline CDR1 is SGHTA and CDR2 FQGTGA. The CDR3 is 16 amino acids. Trimming removed 0 bases from V and 3 bases from J; junction bases left unmatched: 6. The CDR3 protein is CASSLTGGSRTDTQYF. CDR3 bases: TGTGCCAGCAGCTTAACAGGCGGGAGTAGGACAGATACGCAGTATTTT.

The V and J genes are TRBV7-3 and TRBJ1-1; weak D call: TRBD1 (6 bases). With 3 bases removed from V and 4 bases from J, the gap between germline ends came to 12 bases. CDR3 size: 14 residues. Germline CDR1 and CDR2: SGHTA and FQGTGA. CDR3 bases: TGTGCCAGCAGCTTGGCGAGGGGGAGCACTGAAGCTTTCTTT. Translated: CASSLARGSTEAFF.

This clonotype was recorded many times. The CDR3 protein is CASSLLQSKYNEQFF. The CDR3 bases are TGTGCCAGCAGCTTGTTGCAGTCTAAGTACAATGAGCAGTTCTTC. The genes are TRBV11-1 and TRBJ2-1; D uncertain. Trimming shortened V by 3 bases and J by 4 bases, and 13 bases separated the two germline ends. The CDR3 runs 15 residues. CDR1 SGHAT and CDR2 FQDESV come from the germline V gene (reference sequence).

The gene calls are TRBV27 and TRBJ1-2, with TRBD1 matching 9 bases. The CDR3 runs to 15 residues. Trimming removed 1 base from V and 8 bases from J; junction bases left unmatched: 8. CDR1 MNHEY and CDR2 SMNVEV come from the germline V gene (reference sequence). CDR3 in DNA: TGTGCCAGCAGTTTATGGGGACAGGGTGCGAAAGGCTACACCTTC. It specifies CASSLWGQGAKGYTF.